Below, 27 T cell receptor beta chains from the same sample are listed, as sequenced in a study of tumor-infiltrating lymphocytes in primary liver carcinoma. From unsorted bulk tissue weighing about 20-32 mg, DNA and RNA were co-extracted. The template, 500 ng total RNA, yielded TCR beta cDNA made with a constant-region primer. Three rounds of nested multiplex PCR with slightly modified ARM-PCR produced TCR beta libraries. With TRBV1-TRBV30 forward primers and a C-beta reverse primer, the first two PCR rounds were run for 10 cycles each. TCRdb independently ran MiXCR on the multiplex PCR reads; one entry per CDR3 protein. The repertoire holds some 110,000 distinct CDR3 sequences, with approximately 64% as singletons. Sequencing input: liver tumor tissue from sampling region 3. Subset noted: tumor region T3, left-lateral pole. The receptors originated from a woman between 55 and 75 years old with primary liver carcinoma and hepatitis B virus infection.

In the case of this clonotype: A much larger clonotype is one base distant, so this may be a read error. CDR3 residues: CASSTGFRGTGELFF. In nucleotides, the CDR3 is TGTGCCAGCAGTACCGGTTTTAGAGGCACCGGGGAGCTGTTTTTT. This chain joins TRBV6-1 and TRBJ2-2, with no clear D. The CDR3 has 15 amino acids. In germline, CDR1 is MNHNS, CDR2 SASEGT. Trimming shortened V by 5 bases and J by 4 bases, and 14 bases separated the two germline ends.

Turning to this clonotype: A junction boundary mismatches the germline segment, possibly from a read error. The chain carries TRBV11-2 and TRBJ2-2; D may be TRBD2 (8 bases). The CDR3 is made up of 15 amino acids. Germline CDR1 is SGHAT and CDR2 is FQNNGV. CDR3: CAGSFTSGYTGELFF. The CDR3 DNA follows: TGTGCCGGCAGCTTCACTAGCGGTTACACAGGGGAGTTGTTTTTT.

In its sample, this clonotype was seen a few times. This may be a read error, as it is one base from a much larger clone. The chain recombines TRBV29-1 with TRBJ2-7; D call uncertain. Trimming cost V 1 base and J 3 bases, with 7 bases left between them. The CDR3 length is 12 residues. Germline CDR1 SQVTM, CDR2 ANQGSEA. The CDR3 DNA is TGCAGCGTTGAAGGTCAGGTCTACGAGCAGTACTTC. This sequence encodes CSVEGQVYEQYF.

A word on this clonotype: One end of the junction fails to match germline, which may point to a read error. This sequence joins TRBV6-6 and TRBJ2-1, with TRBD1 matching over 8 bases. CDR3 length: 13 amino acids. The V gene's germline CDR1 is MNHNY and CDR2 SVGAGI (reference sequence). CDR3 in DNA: TGTACCAGCACCAGACAGGGGTGCAATGAGCAGTTCTTC. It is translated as CTSTRQGCNEQFF.

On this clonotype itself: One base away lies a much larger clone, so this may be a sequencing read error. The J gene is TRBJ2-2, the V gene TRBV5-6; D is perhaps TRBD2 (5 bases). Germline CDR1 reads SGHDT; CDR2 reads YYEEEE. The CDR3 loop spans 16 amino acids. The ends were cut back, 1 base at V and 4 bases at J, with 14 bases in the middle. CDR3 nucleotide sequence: TGTGCCAGCAGCTTGTCTGCTAGCCTGAGCACCGGGGAGCTGTTTTTT. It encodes CASSLSASLSTGELFF.

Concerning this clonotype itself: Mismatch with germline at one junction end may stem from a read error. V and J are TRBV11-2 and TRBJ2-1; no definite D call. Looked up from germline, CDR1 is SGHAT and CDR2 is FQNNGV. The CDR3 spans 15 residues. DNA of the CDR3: TGTACCAGCAACTTAGGGTTCCGGGCCCACAATGAGCAGTTCTTC. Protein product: CTSNLGFRAHNEQFF.

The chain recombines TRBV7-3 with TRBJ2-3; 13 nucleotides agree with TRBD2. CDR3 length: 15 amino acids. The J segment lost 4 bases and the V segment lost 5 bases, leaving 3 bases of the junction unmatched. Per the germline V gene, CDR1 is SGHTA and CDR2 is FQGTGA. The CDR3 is CASSRTSGRADTQYF. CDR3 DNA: TGTGCCAGCAGCCGGACTAGCGGGAGAGCAGATACGCAGTATTTT.

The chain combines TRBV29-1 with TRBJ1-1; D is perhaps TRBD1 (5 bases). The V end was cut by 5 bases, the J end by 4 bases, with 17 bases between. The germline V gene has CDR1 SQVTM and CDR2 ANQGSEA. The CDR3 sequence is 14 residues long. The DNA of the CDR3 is TGCAGCGTTACTCCCAGGGCCACGGGCACTGAAGCTTTCTTT. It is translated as CSVTPRATGTEAFF.

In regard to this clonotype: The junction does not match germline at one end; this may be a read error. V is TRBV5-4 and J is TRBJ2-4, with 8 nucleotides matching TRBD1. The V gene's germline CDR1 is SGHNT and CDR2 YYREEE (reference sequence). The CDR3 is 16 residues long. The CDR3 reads CASRPGQGLAKNILYF. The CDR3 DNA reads TGTGCCAGCAGACCCGGACAGGGCCTAGCCAAAAACATTCTGTACTTC.

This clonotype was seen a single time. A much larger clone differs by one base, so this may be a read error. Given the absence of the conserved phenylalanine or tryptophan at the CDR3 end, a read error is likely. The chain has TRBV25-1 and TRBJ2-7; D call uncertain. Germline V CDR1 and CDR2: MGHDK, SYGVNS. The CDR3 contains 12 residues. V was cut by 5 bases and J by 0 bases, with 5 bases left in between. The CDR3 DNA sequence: TGTGCCAGCAGTTCAGCCTCCTACGAGCAGTACCTC. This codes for CASSSASYEQYL.

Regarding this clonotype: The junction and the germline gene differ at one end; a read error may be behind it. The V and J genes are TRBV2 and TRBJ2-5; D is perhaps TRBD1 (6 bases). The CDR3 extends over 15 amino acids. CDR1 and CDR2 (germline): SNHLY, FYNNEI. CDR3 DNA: TGTGTCAGCAGTCCTATCACAGGGTCTCAAGAGACCCAGTACTTC. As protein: CVSSPITGSQETQYF.

The CDR3 here is CAWSEDGITFYEQYF. The CDR3 region has the DNA TGTGCCTGGAGTGAAGATGGGATTACTTTCTATGAGCAGTACTTC. This chain connects TRBV30 to TRBJ2-7; no clear D gene. V lost 1 base, J lost 7 bases, and 20 bases lay in between. Germline V gene data show CDR1 as GTSNPN and CDR2 as SVGIG (reference sequence). The CDR3 runs to 15 residues.

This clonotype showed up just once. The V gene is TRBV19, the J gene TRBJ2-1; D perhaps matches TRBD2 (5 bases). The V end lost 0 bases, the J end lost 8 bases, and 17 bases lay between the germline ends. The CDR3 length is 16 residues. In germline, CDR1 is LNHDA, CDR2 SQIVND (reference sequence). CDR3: CASSIDRGLGVDEQFF. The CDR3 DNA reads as TGTGCCAGTAGTATAGACCGAGGGCTAGGTGTCGATGAGCAGTTCTTC.

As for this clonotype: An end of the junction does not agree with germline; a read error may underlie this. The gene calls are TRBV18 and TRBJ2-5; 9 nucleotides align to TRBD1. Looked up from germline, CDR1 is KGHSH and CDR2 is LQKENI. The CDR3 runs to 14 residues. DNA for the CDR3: TGTGCGAGCTTACCGCGAGACAGGGGGGAGACCCAGTACTTC. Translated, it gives CASLPRDRGETQYF.

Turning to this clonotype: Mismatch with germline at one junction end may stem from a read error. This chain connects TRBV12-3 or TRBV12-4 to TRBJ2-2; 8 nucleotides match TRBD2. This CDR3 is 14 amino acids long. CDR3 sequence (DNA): TGTGCCAACAGAGTAGCGGGAAACACCGGGGAGCTGTTTTTC. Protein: CANRVAGNTGELFF.

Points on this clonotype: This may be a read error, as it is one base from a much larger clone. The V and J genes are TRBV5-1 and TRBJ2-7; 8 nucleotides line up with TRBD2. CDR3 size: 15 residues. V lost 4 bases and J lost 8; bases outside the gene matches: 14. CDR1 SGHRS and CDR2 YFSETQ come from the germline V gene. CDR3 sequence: CASSPVAGSLFKQYF. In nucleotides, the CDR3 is TGCGCCAGCAGCCCAGTAGCGGGGAGTCTCTTCAAGCAGTACTTC.

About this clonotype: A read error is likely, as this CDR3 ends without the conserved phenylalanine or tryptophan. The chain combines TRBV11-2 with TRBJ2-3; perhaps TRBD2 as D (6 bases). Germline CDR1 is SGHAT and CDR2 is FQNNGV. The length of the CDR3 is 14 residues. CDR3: CASSLESGPGEQYH. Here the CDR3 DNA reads TGTGCGAGCAGCTTAGAGAGTGGACCGGGGGAGCAGTATCAT.

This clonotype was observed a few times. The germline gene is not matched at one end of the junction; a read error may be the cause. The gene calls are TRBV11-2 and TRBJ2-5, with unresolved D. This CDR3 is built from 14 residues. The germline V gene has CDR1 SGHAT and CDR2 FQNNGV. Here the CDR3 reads CASSFVGTQEAQYF. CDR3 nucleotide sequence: TGTGCTAGCAGCTTTGTTGGTACCCAAGAGGCCCAGTACTTC. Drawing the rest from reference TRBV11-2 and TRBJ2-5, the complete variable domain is EAGVAQSPRYKIIEKRQSVAFWCNPISGHATLYWYQQILGQGPKLLIQFQNNGVVDDSQLPKDRFSAERLKGVDSTLKIQPAKLEDSAVYLCASSFVGTQEAQYFGPGTRLLVL.

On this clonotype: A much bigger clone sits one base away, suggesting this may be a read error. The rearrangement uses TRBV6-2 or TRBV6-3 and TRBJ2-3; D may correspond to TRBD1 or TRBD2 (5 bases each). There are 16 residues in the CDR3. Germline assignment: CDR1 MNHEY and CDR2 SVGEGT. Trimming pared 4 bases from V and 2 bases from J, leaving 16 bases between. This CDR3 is CASSSGTTMYTDTQYF. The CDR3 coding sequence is TGTGCCAGCAGTTCCGGGACCACAATGTACACAGATACGCAGTATTTT.

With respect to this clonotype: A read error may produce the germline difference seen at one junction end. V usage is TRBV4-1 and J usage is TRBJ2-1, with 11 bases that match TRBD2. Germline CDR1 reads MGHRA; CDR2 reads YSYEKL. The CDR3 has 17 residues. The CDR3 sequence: CASSPRVASGRYNEQFF. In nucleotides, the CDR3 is TGTGCCAGCAGCCCTCGGGTAGCTAGCGGGAGGTACAATGAGCAGTTCTTC.

The DNA of the CDR3 is TGTGCCAGCAATAGATACGGGACGGCGGCTAACTGTGACTACACCTTC. As protein: CASNRYGTAANCDYTF. The chain has TRBV12-3 or TRBV12-4 and TRBJ1-2; weak D call: TRBD1 (5 bases). The CDR3 covers 16 residues. V lost 7 bases and J lost 10, with 28 bases in between.

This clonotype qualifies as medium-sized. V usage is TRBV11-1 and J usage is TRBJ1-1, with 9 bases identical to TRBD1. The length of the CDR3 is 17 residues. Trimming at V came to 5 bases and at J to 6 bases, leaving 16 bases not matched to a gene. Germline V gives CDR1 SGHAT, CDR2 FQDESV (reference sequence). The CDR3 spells CASSHRDRVLGFSEAFF. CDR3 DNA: TGTGCCAGCAGCCACCGGGACAGGGTCTTAGGTTTTTCTGAAGCTTTCTTT.

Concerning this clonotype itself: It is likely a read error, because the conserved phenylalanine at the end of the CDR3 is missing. The CDR3 region has the DNA TGTGCCAGCAGCACGAGGGAAAGCGGAAGGAAAAATGAGCAGTTCTTA. Translating gives CASSTRESGRKNEQFL. The chain employs TRBV4-2 and TRBJ2-1; a weak D match, TRBD2 (5 bases). CDR1 and CDR2 from the germline V gene are LGHNA and YNFKEQ. The CDR3 has 16 amino acids. Trimming pared 5 bases from V and 7 bases from J, leaving 21 bases between.

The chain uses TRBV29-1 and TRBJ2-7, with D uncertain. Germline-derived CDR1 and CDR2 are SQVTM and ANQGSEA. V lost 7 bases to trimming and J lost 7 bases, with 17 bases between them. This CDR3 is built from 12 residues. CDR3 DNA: TGCAGCGGACTGAGGTCCTCTGGGGAGCAGTACTTC. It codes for CSGLRSSGEQYF.

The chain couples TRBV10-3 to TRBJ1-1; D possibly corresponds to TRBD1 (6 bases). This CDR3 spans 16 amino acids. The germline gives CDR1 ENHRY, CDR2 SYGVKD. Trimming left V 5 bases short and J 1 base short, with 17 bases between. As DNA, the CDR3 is TGTGCCATCAGTCTTACTGACGGACAGAAGAACACTGAAGCTTTCTTT. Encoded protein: CAISLTDGQKNTEAFF.

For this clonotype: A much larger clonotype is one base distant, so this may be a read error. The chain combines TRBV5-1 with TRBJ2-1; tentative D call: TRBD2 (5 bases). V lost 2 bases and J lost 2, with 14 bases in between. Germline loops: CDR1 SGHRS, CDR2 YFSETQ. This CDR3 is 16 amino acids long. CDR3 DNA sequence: TGCGCCAGCAGCTTACTCGAGAGTAGCGCCTACAATGAGCAGTTCTTC. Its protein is CASSLLESSAYNEQFF.

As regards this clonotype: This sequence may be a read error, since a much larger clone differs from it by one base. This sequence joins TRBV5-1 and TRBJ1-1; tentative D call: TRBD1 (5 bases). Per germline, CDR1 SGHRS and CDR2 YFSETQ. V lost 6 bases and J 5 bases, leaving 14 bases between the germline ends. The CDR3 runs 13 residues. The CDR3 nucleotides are TGCGCCAGCAACTATTCGGGGGTAACTGAAGCTTTCTTT. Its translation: CASNYSGVTEAFF.